These 32 T cell receptor beta chains were all obtained from the same sample, sequenced in a study of CD8 T cells in ankylosing spondylitis. TCRdb re-called the 5' RACE reads through MiXCR, storing one row per CDR3 protein. There are 150,000 to 200,000 distinct CDR3 sequences in the sample; 15% to 20% occur only once, and 7.8% lies in the top ten. The sample was blood, either unsorted or a sorted T cell fraction (not recorded which). These TCRs come from a male donor with ankylosing spondylitis or in good health (not recorded which).

This clonotype has at least ten counts. This chain links TRBV20-1 with TRBJ2-2; 8 bases match TRBD1. V lost 1 base, J lost 0 bases, and 1 base stayed unmatched. The CDR3 runs 15 residues. CDR1 and CDR2 from the germline V gene are DFQATT and SNEGSKA (reference sequence). The CDR3 DNA reads as TGCAGTGCTAGAGGACAGGGGACGAACACCGGGGAGCTGTTTTTT. Residues: CSARGQGTNTGELFF.

Ten or more counts support this clonotype. The rearrangement links TRBV18 to TRBJ2-5, with D unresolved. This CDR3 has 14 amino acids. Trimming removed 3 bases at V and 1 base at J, with 9 bases between. Germline lookup yields CDR1 KGHSH and CDR2 LQKENI. For the CDR3, the DNA is TGTGCCAGCTCACCTCAAAGGGTCCAAGAGACCCAGTACTTC. Translating gives CASSPQRVQETQYF.

This clonotype was counted many times. J is TRBJ2-1 and V is TRBV7-2, with 8 bases that match TRBD2. The length of the CDR3 is 16 residues. Germline V gives CDR1 SGHTA, CDR2 FQGNSA. V was clipped by 8 bases and J by 6 bases; unmatched bases: 15. In DNA, the CDR3 is TGTGCCAGCCATGGTAGCGGGACTAACCCGGCCAATGAGCAGTTCTTC. Protein: CASHGSGTNPANEQFF.

This clonotype has a handful of counts. The chain is built from TRBV29-1 and TRBJ1-2; the D is unclear. Germline assignment: CDR1 SQVTM and CDR2 ANQGSEA. Deletions cut 0 bases from V and 4 bases from J, with 6 bases between. This CDR3 spans 12 amino acids. Here the CDR3 reads CSVEDRGYGYTF. Here the CDR3 DNA reads TGCAGCGTTGAAGATCGGGGCTATGGCTACACCTTC.

This clonotype was detected ten times or more. J is TRBJ2-2 and V is TRBV5-1; D may be TRBD1 (5 bases). Trimming pared 0 bases from V and 4 bases from J, leaving 10 bases between. CDR1 SGHRS and CDR2 YFSETQ come from the germline V gene. The CDR3 totals 15 residues. The CDR3 nucleotides are TGCGCCAGCAGCTTGGAGGCAGGGCCCACCGGGGAGCTGTTTTTT. This gives the protein CASSLEAGPTGELFF.

This clonotype occurred many times. The chain is built from TRBV7-9 and TRBJ2-1, with D unclear. This CDR3 region has 16 residues. V lost 1 base and J lost 6, with 16 bases in between. Germline lookup yields CDR1 SEHNR and CDR2 FQNEAQ (reference sequence). The CDR3 sequence: CASSLGYSLTGNEQFF. CDR3 bases: TGTGCCAGCAGCTTAGGATACTCCCTGACGGGCAATGAGCAGTTCTTC.

Comment on this clonotype: Just one base apart from a much larger clone, this may be a read error. The chain combines TRBV24-1 with TRBJ1-1; the D gene is possibly TRBD1 (6 bases). The CDR3 contains 15 residues. Germline CDR1 and CDR2: KGHDR and SFDVKD. The DNA for the CDR3 is TGTGCCACCAGTCCAAGAGGAGGGGGAGGCACTAAAGCTTTCTTT. Encoded protein: CATSPRGGGGTKAFF.

The chain links TRBV19 to TRBJ2-3; D unresolved. The CDR3 has 14 residues. Trimming took 4 bases from V and 0 from J, leaving 8 bases between them. The germline gives CDR1 LNHDA, CDR2 SQIVND (reference sequence). The CDR3 here is CASSTGPSTDTQYF. CDR3 DNA sequence: TGTGCCAGTAGTACCGGTCCTAGCACAGATACGCAGTATTTT.

This chain uses TRBV12-3 or TRBV12-4 with TRBJ2-1; TRBD1 matches 10 bases. V was clipped by 6 bases and J by 12 bases; unmatched bases: 11. CDR3 length: 14 amino acids. This CDR3 is CASSRGTGAFRQFF. In nucleotides, the CDR3 is TGTGCCAGCAGCCGCGGGACAGGGGCATTTCGGCAGTTCTTC.

This clonotype was found a few times. The chain recombines TRBV7-2 with TRBJ1-1; no clear D gene. The germline CDR1 and CDR2 sequences are SGHTA and FQGNSA. The CDR3 sequence is 14 residues long. V was clipped by 3 bases and J by 1 base, with 9 bases between them. CDR3 sequence (DNA): TGTGCCAGCAGCTTTGGTAGCAGGAACACTGAAGCTTTCTTT. It specifies CASSFGSRNTEAFF. Filled out from reference TRBV7-2 and TRBJ1-1, the complete variable domain reads GAGVSQSPSNKVTEKGKDVELRCDPISGHTALYWYRQSLGQGLEFLIYFQGNSAPDKSGLPSDRFSAERTGGSVSTLTIQRTQQEDSAVYLCASSFGSRNTEAFFGQGTRLTVV.

The chain combines TRBV18 with TRBJ2-4; a weak D match, TRBD2 (6 bases). The CDR3 loop spans 14 amino acids. CDR1 is KGHSH and CDR2 is LQKENI in the germline V gene. V was clipped by 3 bases and J by 8 bases, with 14 bases between them. The chain's CDR3 is CASSPGTLGDIQYF. The CDR3 DNA reads TGTGCCAGCTCACCCGGGACTCTTGGCGACATTCAGTACTTC.

In its sample, this clonotype was seen many times. The chain employs TRBV24-1 and TRBJ2-2, with 7 bases aligning to TRBD1. V was clipped by 4 bases and J by 4 bases; unmatched bases: 8. This CDR3 contains 16 residues. Germline V gene data show CDR1 as KGHDR and CDR2 as SFDVKD. CDR3 nucleotide sequence: TGTGCCACCAGTGACCCCATCGAGGGGGCCACCGGGGAGCTGTTTTTT. Translated, it gives CATSDPIEGATGELFF.

A single count supports this clonotype. The chain joins TRBV19 to TRBJ1-2; maybe TRBD1 (6 bases). V was shortened by 5 bases and J by 2 bases, with 12 bases between the two germline ends. The CDR3 contains 14 residues. CDR1 and CDR2 from the germline V gene are LNHDA and SQIVND (reference sequence). Written as DNA, the CDR3 is TGTGCCAGTAGTGGGGGCAGGAGCAACTATGGCTACACCTTC. Protein product: CASSGGRSNYGYTF.

This chain links TRBV20-1 with TRBJ2-5; TRBD2 matches 10 bases. J gave up 5 bases and V 0 bases, and 3 bases lay outside the gene matches. The germline V gene encodes CDR1 DFQATT and CDR2 SNEGSKA (reference sequence). CDR3 length: 14 amino acids. CDR3 DNA sequence: TGCAGTGCTAGAGAACTAGCGGGACGGGAGACCCAGTACTTC. The encoded protein is CSARELAGRETQYF.

This sequence joins TRBV20-1 and TRBJ2-5; maybe TRBD2 (5 bases). CDR3 length equals 11 residues. CDR1 and CDR2 from the germline V gene are DFQATT and SNEGSKA (reference sequence). Trimming stripped 5 bases from V and 5 bases from J, with 9 bases between. CDR3: CSARTGETQYF. DNA for the CDR3: TGCAGTGCTCGCACGGGGGAGACCCAGTACTTC.

In its sample, this clonotype was seen many times. V is TRBV4-2 and J is TRBJ1-5; D call uncertain. CDR1 is LGHNA, CDR2 YNFKEQ, per germline. The CDR3 runs to 11 residues. V dropped 10 bases and J dropped 6 bases, with 10 bases sitting between them. This CDR3 is CAITCSQPQHF. The CDR3 DNA follows: TGTGCCATCACGTGTAGTCAGCCCCAGCATTTT.

This clonotype turned up a few times. The chain's CDR3 is CATSDPQTGYTF. CDR3 in DNA: TGTGCCACCAGTGACCCCCAGACCGGCTACACCTTC. The chain uses TRBV24-1 and TRBJ1-2; D uncertain. Germline V CDR1 and CDR2: KGHDR, SFDVKD. There are 12 residues in the CDR3. The V gene lost 4 bases and the J gene lost 8 bases, with 10 bases spanning the gap.

This clonotype was counted ten times or more. The V call is TRBV20-1, the J call TRBJ2-7; no clear D. V lost 0 bases, J lost 3 bases, and 9 bases lay in between. Germline CDR1 and CDR2: DFQATT and SNEGSKA (reference sequence). CDR3 length: 13 amino acids. CDR3 sequence (DNA): TGCAGTGCTAGAGATCCCCTGTACTACGAGCAGTACTTC. Amino acid sequence: CSARDPLYYEQYF.

The chain links TRBV3-1 to TRBJ1-4; 10 positions match TRBD1. V shed 4 bases and J 10 bases; nucleotides not matched to a gene: 6. Germline V gene sequence: CDR1 LGHDT, CDR2 YNNKEL (reference sequence). The CDR3 is 14 residues long. CDR3 nucleotides: TGTGCCAGCAGCCCGGGACAGGGGACAGGAAAACTGTTTTTT. It translates to CASSPGQGTGKLFF.

A few counts support this clonotype. V usage is TRBV3-1 and J usage is TRBJ2-7; D is uncertain. Per the germline V gene, CDR1 is LGHDT and CDR2 is YNNKEL (reference sequence). CDR3 length equals 15 residues. Trimming stripped 0 bases from V and 0 bases from J, with 9 bases between. The DNA for the CDR3 is TGTGCCAGCAGCCAAGATCCGGTAAGCTCCTACGAGCAGTACTTC. Its protein product is CASSQDPVSSYEQYF.

This chain's CDR3 is CASSQSDGAYFYEQYF. CDR3 sequence (DNA): TGCGCCAGCAGTCAATCGGACGGGGCATATTTTTACGAGCAGTACTTC. V and J are TRBV23-1 and TRBJ2-7; D might be TRBD1 or TRBD2, each matching 5 bases. TRBV23-1 is filed as an ORF, its function uncertain. This CDR3 is 16 amino acids long. Trimming cost V 0 bases and J 4 bases, with 16 bases left between them.

This clonotype was counted only a few times. The chain employs TRBV5-1 and TRBJ2-2; 7 bases agree with TRBD1. Germline CDR1 SGHRS, CDR2 YFSETQ. The CDR3 is 15 residues long. Trimming removed 4 bases from V and 2 bases from J; junction bases left unmatched: 5. This chain's CDR3 is CASSPDRLNTGELFF. CDR3 bases: TGCGCCAGCAGCCCGGACAGGTTAAACACCGGGGAGCTGTTTTTT.

The chain combines TRBV6-5 with TRBJ1-2; D unresolved. V lost 2 bases, J lost 2 bases, and 6 bases lay in between. This CDR3 region has 13 residues. Germline CDR1 reads MNHEY; CDR2 reads SVGAGI. CDR3: CASSYQLNYGYTF. CDR3 nucleotide sequence: TGTGCCAGCAGTTACCAGCTGAACTATGGCTACACCTTC.

This sequence joins TRBV2 and TRBJ2-5; the match to TRBD2 covers 12 bases. This CDR3 has 15 amino acids. The V gene end was trimmed by 6 bases and the J gene end by 5 bases; junction bases not matched to a gene: 7. Germline CDR1 SNHLY, CDR2 FYNNEI. This CDR3 reads CASSPRLAGVETQYF. CDR3 nucleotides: TGTGCCAGCAGCCCCAGACTAGCGGGAGTGGAGACCCAGTACTTC.

In its sample, this clonotype was seen many times. The V and J genes are TRBV20-1 and TRBJ2-3, with D maybe TRBD2 (7 bases). Germline V gene sequence: CDR1 DFQATT, CDR2 SNEGSKA (reference sequence). The CDR3 is 11 amino acids. Deletions cut 4 bases from V and 10 bases from J, with 12 bases between. The CDR3 DNA follows: TGCAGTGCTAAGGGGGGGGATGCGCAGTATTTT. This codes for CSAKGGDAQYF.

The CDR3 DNA reads TGTGCCAGCAGTTTAACTAGCGGGGCCGGGGAGCTGTTTTTT. Its translation is CASSLTSGAGELFF. V usage is TRBV12-3 or TRBV12-4 and J usage is TRBJ2-2; 10 nucleotides line up with TRBD2. The CDR3 has 14 amino acids. Trimming at V came to 2 bases and at J to 6 bases, leaving 0 bases not matched to a gene.

Many counts were recorded for this clonotype. The chain uses TRBV5-1 and TRBJ1-6, with unresolved D. The germline V gene encodes CDR1 SGHRS and CDR2 YFSETQ. The CDR3 covers 13 residues. V was clipped by 5 bases and J by 5 bases, with 8 bases between them. The CDR3 region is CASSSQDNSPLHF. As DNA, the CDR3 is TGCGCCAGCAGTAGCCAGGATAATTCACCCCTCCACTTT.

This clonotype showed up many times. The chain carries TRBV20-1 and TRBJ2-4, with D hard to call. The CDR3 covers 13 residues. Trimming pared 6 bases from V and 5 bases from J, leaving 14 bases between. Germline loops: CDR1 DFQATT, CDR2 SNEGSKA (reference sequence). CDR3 loop: CSAEIRTENIQYF. The CDR3 DNA follows: TGCAGTGCCGAGATCCGCACAGAAAACATTCAGTACTTC.

The chain joins TRBV6-1 to TRBJ2-5; D gene uncertain. V dropped 3 bases and J dropped 3 bases, with 8 bases sitting between them. Germline-derived CDR1 and CDR2 are MNHNS and SASEGT. This CDR3 comprises 13 residues. The CDR3 sequence: CASSENWKETQYF. The CDR3 DNA is TGTGCCAGCAGTGAGAACTGGAAAGAGACCCAGTACTTC.

Ten or more counts support this clonotype. This chain uses TRBV5-1 with TRBJ2-5, with D unclear. The germline V gene encodes CDR1 SGHRS and CDR2 YFSETQ. This CDR3 spans 14 amino acids. V dropped 1 base and J dropped 5 bases, with 12 bases sitting between them. The CDR3 DNA reads as TGCGCCAGCAGCTTGTTGCGGAGAGAGGAGACCCAGTACTTC. It encodes CASSLLRREETQYF.

This clonotype was counted only a few times. The chain employs TRBV29-1 and TRBJ2-1, with D tentatively TRBD2 (5 bases). The germline V gene has CDR1 SQVTM and CDR2 ANQGSEA. V lost 5 bases to trimming and J lost 9 bases, with 11 bases between them. The CDR3 consists of 11 residues. Here the CDR3 reads CSVTDLVEQFF. CDR3 nucleotide sequence: TGCAGCGTTACGGACTTGGTTGAGCAGTTCTTC.

This clonotype was detected ten times or more. The CDR3 DNA follows: TGCAGCGTTGTAGGCCCAGGGCAGCCCCAGCATTTT. This encodes CSVVGPGQPQHF. The chain combines TRBV29-1 with TRBJ1-5, with a possible D match to TRBD1 (5 bases). The CDR3 is 12 amino acids. V lost 4 bases to trimming and J lost 7 bases, with 11 bases between them. Looked up from germline, CDR1 is SQVTM and CDR2 is ANQGSEA.